The 21 T cell receptor beta chains in this list originate from one sample, sequenced in a study of neurological immune-mediated disorders. TCRdb used MiXCR to reprocess the 5' RACE reads, holding one entry per CDR3 protein. The sample includes 65,000 to 90,000 distinct CDR3 sequences, around a tenth seen only once; the top ten take roughly 1.8%. Sequencing was done on a sample of PBMCs. The receptors shown here come from a middle-aged man in good health.

The chain combines TRBV28 with TRBJ1-2; no reliable D call. The CDR3 extends over 14 amino acids. Trimming took 3 bases from V and 10 from J, leaving 18 bases between them. CDR1 and CDR2 (germline): MDHEN, SYDVKM. For the CDR3, the DNA is TGTGCCAGCAGTTTGGTAAGGGCCCGAGTGGACTACACCTTC. Translation gives CASSLVRARVDYTF.

Comments on this clonotype: A read error may account for a junction end that differs from germline. The chain combines TRBV7-8 with TRBJ2-1, with TRBD2 matching over 10 bases. Germline lookup yields CDR1 SGHVS and CDR2 FQNEAQ. This CDR3 has 15 residues. The CDR3 DNA sequence: TGTGCCAGCAGCATAGCACCTAGCGGGGGACCCTGGCAGTTCTTC. Its translation is CASSIAPSGGPWQFF.

The sample holds many counts of this clonotype. This rearrangement joins TRBV27 to TRBJ1-2; no clear D. The V gene's germline CDR1 is MNHEY and CDR2 SMNVEV (reference sequence). Trimming left V 4 bases short and J 5 bases short, with 8 bases between. This CDR3 has 12 amino acids. Here the CDR3 reads CASSSSGYGYTF. The CDR3 bases are TGTGCCAGCAGTTCCAGCGGATATGGCTACACCTTC.

This clonotype was counted at least ten times. The chain links TRBV9 to TRBJ2-3; D not certain. CDR1 and CDR2 from the germline V gene are SGDLS and YYNGEE. The CDR3 is 13 amino acids. Trimming stripped 3 bases from V and 4 bases from J, with 9 bases between. The CDR3, as DNA: TGTGCCAGCAGCGACGGCTGGGCAGATACGCAGTATTTT. This encodes CASSDGWADTQYF.

The sample holds many counts of this clonotype. This chain links TRBV7-2 with TRBJ2-3, with a weak D call TRBD2 (9 bases). The CDR3 totals 16 residues. Looked up from germline, CDR1 is SGHTA and CDR2 is FQGNSA. The ends were cut back, 5 bases at V and 5 bases at J, with 20 bases in the middle. The chain's CDR3 is CASSQGAGGPGDTQYF. CDR3 coding DNA: TGTGCCAGCAGCCAGGGGGCGGGGGGGCCGGGAGATACGCAGTATTTT.

At least ten counts were recorded for this clonotype. The genes are TRBV6-5 and TRBJ2-2; D is unresolved. This CDR3 has 11 residues. V was cut by 6 bases and J by 8 bases, with 7 bases left in between. CDR1 is MNHEY, CDR2 SVGAGI, per germline. Here the CDR3 DNA reads TGTGCCAGCAGACGGAGTGGGGAGCTGTTTTTT. Translated: CASRRSGELFF.

There are many counts of this clonotype. The chain carries TRBV7-9 and TRBJ2-7; 11 nucleotides agree with TRBD2. CDR3 length: 17 residues. Germline values: CDR1 SEHNR, CDR2 FQNEAQ (reference sequence). The V segment lost 7 bases and the J segment 4 bases; nucleotides outside the gene matches: 15. The CDR3 loop is CASTPLGGLAGGYEQYF. The CDR3 region has the DNA TGTGCCAGCACCCCCCTCGGCGGACTAGCGGGTGGGTACGAGCAGTACTTC.

This clonotype was detected ten times or more. This rearrangement joins TRBV28 to TRBJ2-5, with TRBD2 identical over 9 bases. Losses at the gene ends were 1 base for V and 1 base for J; bases not matched to a gene: 10. Per germline, CDR1 MDHEN and CDR2 SYDVKM. The CDR3 runs to 18 residues. The CDR3 DNA is TGTGCCAGCAGTTTATTCCCCCCAGGAGCGGGAGGCCAAGAGACCCAGTACTTC. Amino acid sequence: CASSLFPPGAGGQETQYF.

At least ten counts were recorded for this clonotype. The chain couples TRBV12-3 or TRBV12-4 to TRBJ2-1, with D tentatively TRBD1 or TRBD2 (5 bases each). V gave up 4 bases and J gave up 7 bases, with 17 bases separating them. This CDR3 contains 15 residues. The CDR3 region has the DNA TGTGCCAGCAGTTCCCATGAGGGGCGAGGAAATGAGCAGTTCTTC. It codes for CASSSHEGRGNEQFF.

This clonotype was counted at least ten times. V and J are TRBV7-3 and TRBJ1-1; a possible D gene is TRBD1 (5 bases). This CDR3 spans 13 amino acids. Germline V gene data show CDR1 as SGHTA and CDR2 as FQGTGA. The V gene lost 6 bases and the J gene lost 2 bases, with 10 bases spanning the gap. This chain's CDR3 is CASSADTNTEAFF. Here the CDR3 DNA reads TGTGCCAGCAGTGCGGACACAAACACTGAAGCTTTCTTT.

At least ten counts were recorded for this clonotype. The chain recombines TRBV21-1 with TRBJ1-1; the table's TRBD1 call for D was not verified on the DNA. TRBV21-1 is an annotated pseudogene. This CDR3 comprises 15 residues. CDR3 amino acids: CASNTPGTVNTEAFF. CDR3 bases: TGTGCCAGCAACACTCCAGGGACAGTCAACACTGAAGCTTTCTTT.

This clonotype was seen many times. The rearrangement uses TRBV7-3 and TRBJ2-3, with TRBD2 as a possible D gene (6 bases). V shed 2 bases and J shed 0 bases, with 12 bases lying between them. CDR3 length: 16 amino acids. CDR1 and CDR2 from the germline V gene are SGHTA and FQGTGA. CDR3 DNA: TGTGCCAGCAGCTTAGCCCCAGGGACTAGCACAGATACGCAGTATTTT. Residues: CASSLAPGTSTDTQYF.

This clonotype was detected many times. This rearrangement joins TRBV2 to TRBJ2-7, with TRBD1 matching over 8 bases. Unmatched junction bases numbered 10, after V lost 7 bases and J lost 5 bases. Germline V CDR1 and CDR2: SNHLY, FYNNEI. The CDR3 length is 14 residues. CDR3 DNA: TGTGCCAGCACGGGACAGGCGTTAACCCACGAGCAGTACTTC. This gives the protein CASTGQALTHEQYF.

This clonotype was seen many times. The chain links TRBV11-2 to TRBJ2-4, with D unclear. V shed 2 bases and J shed 1 base, with 15 bases lying between them. From germline, CDR1 is SGHAT and CDR2 FQNNGV. This CDR3 comprises 17 residues. In nucleotides, the CDR3 is TGTGCCAGCAGCTTATTAGGGTTTTCTGCGGCCAAAAACATTCAGTACTTC. This gives the protein CASSLLGFSAAKNIQYF.

This clonotype was picked up many times. The V call is TRBV2, the J call TRBJ2-5; 7 bases align to TRBD2. The V gene's germline CDR1 is SNHLY and CDR2 FYNNEI. This CDR3 is built from 14 residues. V was clipped by 2 bases and J by 4 bases; unmatched bases: 4. The CDR3 DNA reads as TGTGCCAGCAGTGAATTGGCTAGCGGAGAGACCCAGTACTTC. Protein product: CASSELASGETQYF.

In this sample, this clonotype turned up many times. The chain has TRBV28 and TRBJ1-2; 9 nucleotides agree with TRBD1. J gave up 1 base and V 4 bases, and 4 bases lay outside the gene matches. The CDR3 has 15 amino acids. CDR1 is MDHEN and CDR2 is SYDVKM in the germline V gene. The CDR3 is CASSYNRGLNYGYTF. CDR3 in DNA: TGTGCCAGCAGTTACAACAGGGGGCTTAACTATGGCTACACCTTC.

This clonotype has a count of ten or more. This chain joins TRBV27 and TRBJ2-7, with 11 nucleotides matching TRBD2. The CDR3 length is 17 residues. The V gene end was trimmed by 4 bases and the J gene end by 4 bases; junction bases not matched to a gene: 12. Germline V gives CDR1 MNHEY, CDR2 SMNVEV (reference sequence). DNA for the CDR3: TGTGCCAGCAGTTCGCGGGAAACTAGCGGGAGTTTATACGAGCAGTACTTC. It translates to CASSSRETSGSLYEQYF.

This clonotype appeared many times. The rearrangement uses TRBV27 and TRBJ2-7; D gene unclear. Trimming took 0 bases from V and 3 from J, leaving 6 bases between them. Germline V gene sequence: CDR1 MNHEY, CDR2 SMNVEV (reference sequence). CDR3 length: 13 amino acids. For the CDR3, the DNA is TGTGCCAGCAGTTTATCACACCTCTACGAGCAGTACTTC. This encodes CASSLSHLYEQYF.

This clonotype occurred many times. The V call is TRBV9, the J call TRBJ2-3, with TRBD2 matching over 16 bases. The CDR3 is 19 amino acids. V shed 4 bases, J shed 4 bases, and the junction held 12 bases outside the gene matches. Germline loops: CDR1 SGDLS, CDR2 YYNGEE. For the CDR3, the DNA is TGTGCCAGCAGCCTCACCGGGACTAGCGGGAGGGCCAGCGCAGATACGCAGTATTTT. Residues: CASSLTGTSGRASADTQYF.

In its sample, this clonotype was seen many times. The gene calls are TRBV28 and TRBJ2-2, with D uncertain. V lost 3 bases and J lost 4, with 12 bases in between. The CDR3 contains 15 residues. Germline loops: CDR1 MDHEN, CDR2 SYDVKM. CDR3 sequence: CASSFPERATGELFF. The CDR3 region has the DNA TGTGCCAGCAGTTTTCCCGAGCGAGCCACCGGGGAGCTGTTTTTT.

This clonotype was seen at least ten times. The V call is TRBV12-3 or TRBV12-4, the J call TRBJ2-1; 13 nucleotides agree with TRBD2. This CDR3 contains 14 residues. Trimming cost V 5 bases and J 12 bases; bases outside gene matches: 7. The CDR3 DNA follows: TGTGCCAGCAGTCTGGGACTAGCGGGATCTGGGCAGTTCTTC. This translates into CASSLGLAGSGQFF.